The clone carrying this T cell receptor beta chain was recorded at least ten times. The data originate from a study of T cell repertoires in cytomegalovirus infection. V was pared by 6 bases and J by 9 bases, with 5 bases of the junction left unmatched. The CDR3 totals 13 residues. Per germline, CDR1 DFQATT and CDR2 SNEGSKA (reference sequence). TCRdb passed the reads through MiXCR, listing each CDR3 protein once. The table lists around 450,000 distinct CDR3 sequences, about 11% of them singletons, with roughly 10% in the top ten. This receptor was obtained from a human donor in good health (CMV status not recorded). Some clones in this sample may be carry-over from other donors' samples. This rearrangement joins TRBV20-1 to TRBJ2-2, with TRBD2 matching over 12 bases. Material: PBMCs. The CDR3 is CSATLAGGRELFF. The CDR3 DNA follows: TGCAGTGCCACACTAGCGGGAGGACGGGAGCTGTTTTTT.